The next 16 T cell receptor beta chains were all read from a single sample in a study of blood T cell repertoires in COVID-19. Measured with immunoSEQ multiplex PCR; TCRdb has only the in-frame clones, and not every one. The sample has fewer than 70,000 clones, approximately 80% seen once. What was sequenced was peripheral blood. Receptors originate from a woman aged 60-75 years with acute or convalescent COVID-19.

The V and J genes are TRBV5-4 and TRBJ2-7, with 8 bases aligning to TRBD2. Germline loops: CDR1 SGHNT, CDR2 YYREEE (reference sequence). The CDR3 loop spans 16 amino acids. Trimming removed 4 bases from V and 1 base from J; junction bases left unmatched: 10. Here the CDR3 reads CASSPGRGAYSYEQYF. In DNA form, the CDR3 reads TGTGCCAGCAGCCCCGGGCGGGGGGCGTATTCCTACGAGCAGTACTTC.

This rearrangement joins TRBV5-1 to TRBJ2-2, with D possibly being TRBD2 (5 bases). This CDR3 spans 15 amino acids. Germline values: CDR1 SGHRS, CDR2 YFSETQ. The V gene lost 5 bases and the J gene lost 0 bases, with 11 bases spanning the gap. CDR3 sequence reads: CASREGSSNTGELFF. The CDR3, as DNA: TGCGCCAGCAGAGAGGGTAGTTCGAACACCGGGGAGCTGTTTTTT.

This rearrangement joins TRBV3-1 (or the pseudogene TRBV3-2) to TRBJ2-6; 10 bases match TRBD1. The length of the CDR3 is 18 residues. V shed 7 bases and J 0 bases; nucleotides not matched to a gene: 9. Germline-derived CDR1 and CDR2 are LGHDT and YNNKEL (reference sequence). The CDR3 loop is CASTPTGGFSSGANVLTF. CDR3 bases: TGTGCCAGCACCCCGACAGGGGGCTTTAGCTCTGGGGCCAACGTCCTGACTTTC.

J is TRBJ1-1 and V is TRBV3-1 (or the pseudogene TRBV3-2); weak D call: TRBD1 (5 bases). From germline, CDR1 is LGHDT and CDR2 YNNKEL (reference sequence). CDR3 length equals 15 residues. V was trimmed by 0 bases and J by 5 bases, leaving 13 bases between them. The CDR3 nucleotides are TGTGCCAGCAGCCAAGAATCCCAGGGAAAGACTGAAGCTTTCTTT. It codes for CASSQESQGKTEAFF.

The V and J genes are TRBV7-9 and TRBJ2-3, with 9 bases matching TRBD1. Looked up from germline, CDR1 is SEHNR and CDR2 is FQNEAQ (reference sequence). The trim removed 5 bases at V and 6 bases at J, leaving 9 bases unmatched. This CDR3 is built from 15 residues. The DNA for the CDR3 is TGTGCCAGCAGCCTATGGACAGGGGTTGTGGATACGCAGTATTTT. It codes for CASSLWTGVVDTQYF. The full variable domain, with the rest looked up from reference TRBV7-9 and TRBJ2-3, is DTGVSQNPRHKITKRGQNVTFRCDPISEHNRLYWYRQTLGQGPEFLTYFQNEAQLEKSRLLSDRFSAERPKGSFSTLEIQRTEQGDSAMYLCASSLWTGVVDTQYFGPGTRLTVL.

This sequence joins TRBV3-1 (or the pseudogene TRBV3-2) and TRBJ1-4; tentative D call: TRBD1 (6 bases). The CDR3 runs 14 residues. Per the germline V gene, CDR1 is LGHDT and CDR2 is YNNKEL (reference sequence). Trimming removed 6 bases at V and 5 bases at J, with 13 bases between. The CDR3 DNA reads TGTGCCAGCAGACAGACAGGTGGGAATGAAAAACTGTTTTTT. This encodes CASRQTGGNEKLFF.

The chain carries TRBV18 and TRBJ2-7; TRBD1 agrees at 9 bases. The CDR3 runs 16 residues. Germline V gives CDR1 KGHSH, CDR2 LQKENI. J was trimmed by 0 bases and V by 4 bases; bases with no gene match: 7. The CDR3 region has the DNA TGTGCCAGCTCACAAACAGGGGGCCTCAGCTCCTACGAGCAGTACTTC. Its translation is CASSQTGGLSSYEQYF.

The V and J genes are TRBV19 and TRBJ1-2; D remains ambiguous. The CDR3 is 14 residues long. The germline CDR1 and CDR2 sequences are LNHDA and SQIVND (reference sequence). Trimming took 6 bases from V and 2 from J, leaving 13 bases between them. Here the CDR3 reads CASRSEVGNYGYTF. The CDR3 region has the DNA TGTGCCAGTAGGTCGGAGGTGGGGAACTATGGCTACACCTTC.

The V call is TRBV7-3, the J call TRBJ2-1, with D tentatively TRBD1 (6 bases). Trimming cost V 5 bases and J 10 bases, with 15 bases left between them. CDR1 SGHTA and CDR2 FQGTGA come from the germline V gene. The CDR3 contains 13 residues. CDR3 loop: CASSETATGEQFF. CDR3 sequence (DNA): TGTGCCAGCAGCGAGACAGCTACAGGGGAGCAGTTCTTC. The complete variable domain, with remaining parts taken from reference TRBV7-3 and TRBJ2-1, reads GAGVSQTPSNKVTEKGKYVELRCDPISGHTALYWYRQSLGQGPEFLIYFQGTGAADDSGLPNDRFFAVRPEGSVSTLKIQRTERGDSAVYLCASSETATGEQFFGPGTRLTVL.

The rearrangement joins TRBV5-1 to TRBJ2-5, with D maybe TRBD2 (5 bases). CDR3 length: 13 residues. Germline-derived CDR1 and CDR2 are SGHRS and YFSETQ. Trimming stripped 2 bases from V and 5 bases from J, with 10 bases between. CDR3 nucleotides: TGCGCCAGCAGCTTACGGGGTCGGGAGACCCAGTACTTC. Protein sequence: CASSLRGRETQYF.

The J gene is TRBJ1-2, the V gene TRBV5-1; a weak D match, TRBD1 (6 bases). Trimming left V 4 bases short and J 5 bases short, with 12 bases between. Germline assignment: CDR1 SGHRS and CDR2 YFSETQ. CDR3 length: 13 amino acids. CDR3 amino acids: CASSADSSYGYTF. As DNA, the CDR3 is TGCGCCAGCAGCGCGGACAGTAGTTATGGCTACACCTTC.

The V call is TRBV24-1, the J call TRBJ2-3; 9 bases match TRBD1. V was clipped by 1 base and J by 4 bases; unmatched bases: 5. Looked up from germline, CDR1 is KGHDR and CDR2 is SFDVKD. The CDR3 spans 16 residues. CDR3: CATSDLAGQGADTQYF. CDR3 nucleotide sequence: TGTGCCACCAGTGATTTAGCGGGACAGGGCGCAGATACGCAGTATTTT.

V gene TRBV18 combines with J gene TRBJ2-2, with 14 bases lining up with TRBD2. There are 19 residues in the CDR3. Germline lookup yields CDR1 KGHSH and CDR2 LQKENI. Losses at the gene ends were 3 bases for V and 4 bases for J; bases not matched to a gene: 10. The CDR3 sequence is CASSPYGLAGGTSTGELFF. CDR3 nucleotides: TGTGCCAGCTCACCTTATGGACTAGCGGGGGGCACGAGCACCGGGGAGCTGTTTTTT.

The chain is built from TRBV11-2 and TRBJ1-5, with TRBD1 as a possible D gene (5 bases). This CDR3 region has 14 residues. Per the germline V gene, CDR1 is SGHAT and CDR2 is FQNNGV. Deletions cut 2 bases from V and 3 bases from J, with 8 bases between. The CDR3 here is CASSLQGFNQPQHF. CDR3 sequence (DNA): TGTGCCAGCAGCTTACAGGGTTTCAATCAGCCCCAGCATTTT.

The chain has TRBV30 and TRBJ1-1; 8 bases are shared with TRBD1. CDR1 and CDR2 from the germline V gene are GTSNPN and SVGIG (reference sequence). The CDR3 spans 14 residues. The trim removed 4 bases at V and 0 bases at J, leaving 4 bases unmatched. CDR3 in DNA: TGTGCCTGGAACAGGGGGTCGATGAACACTGAAGCTTTCTTT. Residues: CAWNRGSMNTEAFF.

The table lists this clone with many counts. This chain's CDR3 is CASSVSVGSYTEAFF. Here the CDR3 DNA reads TGTGCCAGCAGCGTATCCGTCGGGAGCTACACTGAAGCTTTCTTT. The chain links TRBV7-2 to TRBJ1-1, with unresolved D. Germline CDR1 is SGHTA and CDR2 is FQGNSA. The CDR3 consists of 15 residues. The ends were cut back, 5 bases at V and 3 bases at J, with 16 bases in the middle.